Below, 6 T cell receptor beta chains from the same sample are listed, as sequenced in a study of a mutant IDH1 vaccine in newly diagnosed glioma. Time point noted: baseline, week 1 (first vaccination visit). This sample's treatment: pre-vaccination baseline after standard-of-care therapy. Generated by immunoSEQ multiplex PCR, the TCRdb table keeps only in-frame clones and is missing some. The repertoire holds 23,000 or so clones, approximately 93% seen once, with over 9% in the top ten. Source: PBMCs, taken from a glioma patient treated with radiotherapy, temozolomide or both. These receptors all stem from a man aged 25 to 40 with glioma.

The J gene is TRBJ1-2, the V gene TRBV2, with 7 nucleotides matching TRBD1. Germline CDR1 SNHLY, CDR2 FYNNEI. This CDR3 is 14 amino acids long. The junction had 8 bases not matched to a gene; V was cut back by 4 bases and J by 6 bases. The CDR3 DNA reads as TGTGCCAGCAGTGGACAGGGCGCGACAGATGGCTACACCTTC. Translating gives CASSGQGATDGYTF.

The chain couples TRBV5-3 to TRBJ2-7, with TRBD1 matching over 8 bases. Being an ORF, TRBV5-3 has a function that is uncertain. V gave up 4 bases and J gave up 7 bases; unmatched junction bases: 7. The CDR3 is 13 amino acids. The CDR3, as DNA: TGTGCCAGAAGCCTGAGGACAGGGCGAGAGCAGTACTTC. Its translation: CARSLRTGREQYF.

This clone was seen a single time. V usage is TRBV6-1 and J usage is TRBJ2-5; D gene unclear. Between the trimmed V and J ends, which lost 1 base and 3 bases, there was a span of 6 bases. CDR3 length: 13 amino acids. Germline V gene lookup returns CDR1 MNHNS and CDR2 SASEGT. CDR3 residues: CASSEGNKETQYF. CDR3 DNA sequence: TGTGCCAGCAGTGAAGGTAATAAAGAGACCCAGTACTTC.

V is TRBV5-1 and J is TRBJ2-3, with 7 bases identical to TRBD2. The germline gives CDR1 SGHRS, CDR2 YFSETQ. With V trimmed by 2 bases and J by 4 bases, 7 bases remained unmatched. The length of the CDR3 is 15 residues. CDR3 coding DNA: TGCGCCAGCAGCTTAATGGGCGGGAGCGCAGATACGCAGTATTTT. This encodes CASSLMGGSADTQYF.

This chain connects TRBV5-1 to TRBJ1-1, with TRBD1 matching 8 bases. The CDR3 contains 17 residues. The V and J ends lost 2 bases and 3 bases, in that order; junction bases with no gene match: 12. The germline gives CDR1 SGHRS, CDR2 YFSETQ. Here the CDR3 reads CASSLGNRGGLYTEAFF. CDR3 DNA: TGCGCCAGCAGCTTAGGAAACAGGGGGGGTTTATACACTGAAGCTTTCTTT.

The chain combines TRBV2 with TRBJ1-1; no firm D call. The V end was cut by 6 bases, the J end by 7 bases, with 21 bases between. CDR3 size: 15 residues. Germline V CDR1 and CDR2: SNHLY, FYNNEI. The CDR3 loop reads CASRIITSLASEAFF. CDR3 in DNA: TGTGCCAGCAGGATAATTACGTCCCTAGCCAGTGAAGCTTTCTTT.